The sequence of this T cell receptor beta chain was determined in a study of cytomegalovirus exposure and HLA in healthy donors. TCRdb's copy holds only in-frame clones and misses some; the assay was immunoSEQ multiplex PCR. The sample consists of under 350,000 clones, approximately 86% of them appearing once. In germline, CDR1 is SGHDT, CDR2 YYEEEE. Trimming left V 1 base short and J 11 bases short, with 20 bases between. This CDR3 comprises 15 residues. Points on this clone: The antigen is unknown.

Overall study findings and caveats: Later, an analysis found that TCR clusters from the first cohort tended to co-occur in the 120 or so validation repertoires.

The receptor's source is a woman aged 18-29 years in good health and CMV-seronegative. The sequencing sample was made of PBMCs. The chain carries TRBV5-6 and TRBJ2-3; a possible D gene is TRBD2 (5 bases). Here the CDR3 reads CASSLTPSGAIEQYF. Written as DNA, the CDR3 is TGTGCCAGCAGCTTGACGCCGAGCGGTGCCATAGAGCAGTATTTT.